This TCR beta chain was sequenced during a study of control samples from healthy donors and cancer patients. Sequencing used immunoSEQ multiplex PCR; TCRdb keeps in-frame clones, though not all of them. Counted here are about 98,000 clones, around three quarters occurring once; the ten biggest clones make up about 10%. The germline gives CDR1 DFQATT, CDR2 SNEGSKA (reference sequence). The CDR3 extends over 16 amino acids. With 3 bases removed from V and 0 bases from J, the gap between germline ends came to 15 bases. The receptor comes from a woman aged 30 to 39 in good health. The V call is TRBV20-1, the J call TRBJ2-1, with D unresolved. The sequenced sample consisted of blood. The CDR3 DNA sequence: TGCAGTGCTAGTAACCTTTTCAAGAGCTCCTACAATGAGCAGTTCTTC. Encoded protein: CSASNLFKSSYNEQFF.